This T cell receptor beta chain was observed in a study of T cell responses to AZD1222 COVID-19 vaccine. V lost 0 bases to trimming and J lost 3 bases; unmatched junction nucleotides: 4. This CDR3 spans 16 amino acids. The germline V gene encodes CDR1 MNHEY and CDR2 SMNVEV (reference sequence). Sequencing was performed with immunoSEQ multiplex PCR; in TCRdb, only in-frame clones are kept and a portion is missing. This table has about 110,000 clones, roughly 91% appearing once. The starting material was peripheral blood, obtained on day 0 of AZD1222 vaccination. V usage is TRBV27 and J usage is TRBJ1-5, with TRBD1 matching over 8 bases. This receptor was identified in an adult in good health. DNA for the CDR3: TGTGCCAGCAGTTTATCGTGGGGACAGGCCAATCAGCCCCAGCATTTT. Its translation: CASSLSWGQANQPQHF.